This paragraph reports one T cell receptor beta chain. V lost 7 bases and J 4 bases, leaving 11 bases between the germline ends. Germline CDR1 is MNHNY and CDR2 is SVGAGI (reference sequence). This CDR3 spans 13 amino acids. This entry is derived from a study of T cell clones after liver transplantation. The protocol was immunoSEQ multiplex PCR, while the TCRdb copy is restricted to in-frame clones and leaves out a portion. The sample lists roughly 74,000 clones, 75% to 90% occurring once. V and J are TRBV6-6 and TRBJ1-5; D not resolved. The source is a human donor who received a liver transplant. This material consisted of CD4+ T cells from blood, taken before liver transplant. The CDR3 DNA reads as TGTGCCAGCACTGTAGACCTTAATCAGCCCCAGCATTTT. Its protein is CASTVDLNQPQHF.